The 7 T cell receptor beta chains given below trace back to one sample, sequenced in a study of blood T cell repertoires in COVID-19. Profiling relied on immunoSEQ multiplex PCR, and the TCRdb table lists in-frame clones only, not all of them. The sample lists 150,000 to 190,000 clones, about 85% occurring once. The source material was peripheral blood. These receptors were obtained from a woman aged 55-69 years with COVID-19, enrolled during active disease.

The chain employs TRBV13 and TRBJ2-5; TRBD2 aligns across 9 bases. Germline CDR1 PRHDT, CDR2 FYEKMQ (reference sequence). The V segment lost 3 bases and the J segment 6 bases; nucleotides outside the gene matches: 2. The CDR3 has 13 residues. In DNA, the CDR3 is TGTGCCAGCAGCTTTAGCGGGAGTAAGACCCAGTACTTC. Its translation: CASSFSGSKTQYF.

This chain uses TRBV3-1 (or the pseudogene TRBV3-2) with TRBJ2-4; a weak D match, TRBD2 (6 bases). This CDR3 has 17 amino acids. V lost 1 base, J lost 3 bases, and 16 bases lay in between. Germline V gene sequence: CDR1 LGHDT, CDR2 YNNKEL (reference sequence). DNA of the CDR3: TGTGCCAGCAGCCAAGCGGACGGGAGATGGATCAAAAACATTCAGTACTTC. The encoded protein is CASSQADGRWIKNIQYF.

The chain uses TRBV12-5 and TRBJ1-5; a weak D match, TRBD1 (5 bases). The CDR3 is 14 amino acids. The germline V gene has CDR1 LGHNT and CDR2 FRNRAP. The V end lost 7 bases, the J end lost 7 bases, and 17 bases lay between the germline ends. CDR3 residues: CASARVLGEQPQHF. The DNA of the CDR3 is TGTGCTAGTGCTCGAGTCCTAGGGGAACAGCCCCAGCATTTT.

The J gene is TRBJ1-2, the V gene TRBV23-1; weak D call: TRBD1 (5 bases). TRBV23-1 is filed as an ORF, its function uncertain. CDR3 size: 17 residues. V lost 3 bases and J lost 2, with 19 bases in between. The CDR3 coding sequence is TGCGCCAGCAGTCACCTTTACAGGCAGCCCAGGAACTATGGCTACACCTTC. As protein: CASSHLYRQPRNYGYTF.

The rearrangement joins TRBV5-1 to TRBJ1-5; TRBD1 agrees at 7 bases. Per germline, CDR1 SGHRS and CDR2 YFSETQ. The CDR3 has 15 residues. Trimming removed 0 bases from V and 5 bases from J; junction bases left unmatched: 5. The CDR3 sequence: CASSLEGGLYQPQHF. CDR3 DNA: TGCGCCAGCAGCTTGGAAGGGGGCTTATATCAGCCCCAGCATTTT.

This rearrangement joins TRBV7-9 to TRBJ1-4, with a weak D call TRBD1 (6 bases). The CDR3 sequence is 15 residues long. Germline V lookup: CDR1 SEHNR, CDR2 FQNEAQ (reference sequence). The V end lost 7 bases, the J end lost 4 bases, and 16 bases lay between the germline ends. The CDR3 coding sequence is TGTGCCAGCACCCCGGGGGGCCAGTTTAATGAAAAACTGTTTTTT. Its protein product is CASTPGGQFNEKLFF.

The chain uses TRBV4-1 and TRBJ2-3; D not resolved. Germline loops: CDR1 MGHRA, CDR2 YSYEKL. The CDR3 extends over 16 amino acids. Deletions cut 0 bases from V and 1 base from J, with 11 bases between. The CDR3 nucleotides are TGCGCCAGCAGCCAAGAAACAGCTTCGGGCACAGATACGCAGTATTTT. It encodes CASSQETASGTDTQYF.